The rows below give T cell receptor beta chains drawn from one sample of a study of T cells in Graves' hyperthyroidism and ophthalmopathy. MiXCR was run by TCRdb on the multiplex PCR reads, yielding one entry per CDR3 protein. The table lists 500,000 to 550,000 distinct CDR3 sequences, about a fifth of them singletons, with 26% in the top ten. The sample taken for sequencing was blood. The receptors here all came from a man between 18 and 29 years old with Graves' hyperthyroidism. Each CDR3 is given with its conserved first and last residue.

V gene | CDR3 protein
TRBV6-1 | CATCWVLGYEQYF
TRBV27 | CASMNRVRKNTGELFF
TRBV19 | CASSGAASSYEQYF
TRBV12-3/TRBV12-4 | CASSPTPGENIQYF
TRBV5-1 | CASSLEQLNYGYTF
TRBV6-1 | CASSGGTDQNTEAFF
TRBV12-3/TRBV12-4 | CASSPLGGGETQYF
TRBV5-1 | CASSLVAVGAGANVLTF
TRBV30 | CASSTGPNQPQHF
TRBV4-1 | CASSQGGGRGTEAFF
TRBV6-2/TRBV6-3 | CASSSRPRQLAKNIQYF
TRBV2 | CASTDIDNTEAFF
TRBV25-1 | CATIDRNYGYTF
TRBV7-9 | CASSLLAGGPGEQYF
TRBV2 | CASRQGTAYEQYF
TRBV30 | CAWSANGLPDTEAFF
TRBV28 | CASSLWFGGGYEQYF
TRBV27 | CASSFISGVLTEAFF
TRBV20-1 | CSAQGAGGNTEAFF
TRBV2 | CASSVGGARTEAFF
TRBV11-2 | CASSSITGGHIYEQYF
TRBV13 | CASSSDLAYEQYF
TRBV5-6 | CASIPGPMNTEAFF
TRBV20-1 | CSASEHSVGGYTF
TRBV12-3/TRBV12-4 | CASSLAGGNAEAFF
TRBV5-1 | CASTQGPQGAEAFF
TRBV12-3/TRBV12-4 | CASSPGPAESQYF
TRBV28 | CASSFLGPKGSYEQYF
TRBV24-1 | CATSDTETQYF